This paragraph reports one TCR beta chain. The sample is drawn from a study of shared clonotypes between healthy human individuals. Division of CD4+ cells produced a CD45RA+ naive subset and a CD45RA-negative memory subset. The method was immunoSEQ multiplex PCR; TCRdb's version includes in-frame clones alone and lacks a portion of them. This sample has some 2,000,000 clones; under 97% occur once, and the top ten carry less than 0.15%. The CDR3 runs to 14 residues. The V gene end was trimmed by 5 bases and the J gene end by 2 bases; junction bases not matched to a gene: 4. Per the germline V gene, CDR1 is MNHEY and CDR2 is SVGAGI.

This receptor was identified in a man between 18 and 29 years old in good health. The chain joins TRBV6-5 to TRBJ2-7, with 9 bases identical to TRBD1. The sequenced sample consisted of naive CD4+ T cells sorted from blood. Subset here: CD45RA+ positively selected. In DNA form, the CDR3 reads TGTGCCAGCAGTGAGTACAGGGGGCCCTACGAGCAGTACTTC. It encodes CASSEYRGPYEQYF.